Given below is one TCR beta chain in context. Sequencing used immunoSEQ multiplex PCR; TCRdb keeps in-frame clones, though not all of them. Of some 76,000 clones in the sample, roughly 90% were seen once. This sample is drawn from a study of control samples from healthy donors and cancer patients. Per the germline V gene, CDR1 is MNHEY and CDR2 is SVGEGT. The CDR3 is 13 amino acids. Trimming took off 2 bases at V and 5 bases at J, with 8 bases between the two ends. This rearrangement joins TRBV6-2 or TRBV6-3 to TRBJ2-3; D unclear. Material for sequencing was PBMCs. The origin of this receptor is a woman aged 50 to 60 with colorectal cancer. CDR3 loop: CASSYERGDTQYF. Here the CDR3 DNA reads TGTGCCAGCAGTTACGAAAGAGGAGATACGCAGTATTTT.